This TCR beta chain was sequenced in a study of blood T cell repertoires in COVID-19. At the level of the study: Italy, Spain and the United States were the sources of the convalescent and acute COVID-19 samples. PBMCs, B-cell-depleted T cells, or T cells were the source of the cDNA or gDNA that made up the material.

As originally analysed: How many nucleated cells were present was estimated from reference gene primer amplification. Libraries were prepared by immunoSEQ multiplex PCR; TCRdb keeps only in-frame clonotypes and omits some of them. The V and J calls and clone size come from that table; D and trimming were worked out from the DNA. The sample has 150,000 to 200,000 clones; less than 90% are singletons. The CDR3 is made up of 14 amino acids. Germline CDR1 and CDR2: MGHRA and YSYEKL. V dropped 1 base and J dropped 4 bases, with 10 bases sitting between them. The Seattle patients, enrolled during active infection, were followed longitudinally.

The sequenced sample was peripheral blood. This TCR was recovered from a woman aged 55-70 years with COVID-19, enrolled during active disease. The gene calls are TRBV4-1 and TRBJ2-5; perhaps TRBD2 as D (5 bases). The CDR3 DNA sequence: TGCGCCAGCAGCCAAGGTTCGGCGGGAGAGACCCAGTACTTC. Its protein is CASSQGSAGETQYF.